This passage covers 10 T cell receptor beta chains from one sample sequenced in a study of blood T cell repertoires in COVID-19. Sequenced by immunoSEQ multiplex PCR; TCRdb stores in-frame clones only, minus some. The sample carries a few hundred thousand clones, 90% recorded once. Material: PBMCs or T cells enriched from blood (not recorded which). Receptors originate from a man younger than 45 who had been exposed to COVID-19.

Note on this clone: This sample includes further DNA sequences coding for the same CDR3. The chain carries TRBV7-6 and TRBJ2-2, with TRBD2 matching 8 bases. Unmatched junction bases numbered 19, after V lost 5 bases and J lost 2 bases. Germline V gene sequence: CDR1 SGHVS, CDR2 FNYEAQ. The CDR3 consists of 20 residues. The CDR3 DNA follows: TGTGCCAGCAGCAGCTACGTAAGGGTAGTAGCGGGGACCAACACCGGGGAGCTGTTTTTT. It encodes CASSSYVRVVAGTNTGELFF. Supplemented by reference TRBV7-6 and TRBJ2-2, the full variable domain reads GAGVSQSPRYKVTKRGQDVALRCDPISGHVSLYWYRQALGQGPEFLTYFNYEAQQDKSGLPNDRFSAERPEGSISTLTIQRTEQRDSAMYRCASSSYVRVVAGTNTGELFFGEGSRLTVL.

This chain uses TRBV7-2 with TRBJ2-3, with 7 bases matching TRBD2. Germline trimming cut 1 base from V and 7 bases from J; bases unmatched to any gene: 5. Per germline, CDR1 SGHTA and CDR2 FQGNSA. The CDR3 spans 14 residues. The chain's CDR3 is CASSLGGGINTQYF. In DNA form, the CDR3 reads TGTGCCAGCAGCTTAGGGGGGGGGATAAATACGCAGTATTTT.

This clone was found once. V usage is TRBV19 and J usage is TRBJ1-5, with D perhaps TRBD1 (5 bases). Germline V CDR1 and CDR2: LNHDA, SQIVND (reference sequence). V shed 0 bases and J shed 3 bases, with 15 bases lying between them. The CDR3 runs to 17 residues. The CDR3 DNA follows: TGTGCCAGTAGTATAGACCCCCGCGACAGATACAATCAGCCCCAGCATTTT. It is translated as CASSIDPRDRYNQPQHF.

The CDR3 is CASSQFLALLYEQYF. The CDR3 nucleotides read TGTGCCAGCAGCCAATTCTTGGCCCTCCTCTACGAGCAGTACTTC. V gene TRBV3-1 (or the pseudogene TRBV3-2) combines with J gene TRBJ2-7; D uncertain. Germline values: CDR1 LGHDT, CDR2 YNNKEL (reference sequence). The V gene lost 2 bases and the J gene lost 3 bases, with 14 bases spanning the gap. This CDR3 contains 15 residues.

The chain links TRBV4-2 to TRBJ2-3; D gene uncertain. Trimming left V 1 base short and J 0 bases short, with 5 bases between. The CDR3 contains 14 residues. Germline lookup yields CDR1 LGHNA and CDR2 YNFKEQ. Written as DNA, the CDR3 is TGTGCCAGCAGCCAAGGAGGAAGCACAGATACGCAGTATTTT. Translating it yields CASSQGGSTDTQYF.

This chain links TRBV12-3 or TRBV12-4 with TRBJ2-7, with D tentatively TRBD2 (6 bases). V shed 10 bases and J shed 3 bases, with 16 bases lying between them. The CDR3 length is 13 residues. The DNA of the CDR3 is TGTGCCACCGGACTATCCGGGGGCTACGAGCAGTACTTC. Amino acids: CATGLSGGYEQYF.

The chain uses TRBV7-9 and TRBJ2-3, with 8 bases identical to TRBD1. This CDR3 has 13 residues. V trimming: 7 bases; J trimming: 6 bases; junction bases outside the gene matches: 6. In germline, CDR1 is SEHNR, CDR2 FQNEAQ (reference sequence). CDR3 nucleotide sequence: TGTGCCAGCACCCCCAGGGGGCCGGATACGCAGTATTTT. Translated, it gives CASTPRGPDTQYF.

This clone came up once. The chain employs TRBV4-3 and TRBJ2-7; 8 bases are a match to TRBD2. Losses at the gene ends were 2 bases for V and 5 bases for J; bases not matched to a gene: 14. The CDR3 runs to 17 residues. In germline, CDR1 is LGHNA, CDR2 YSLEER. The CDR3: CASSQRALGGGLDEQYF. Here the CDR3 DNA reads TGCGCCAGCAGCCAACGGGCCCTCGGCGGGGGGCTCGACGAGCAGTACTTC.

The CDR3 bases are TGTGCCAGCAGCTTAGGGGGGAGGGAGAATGAAAAACTGTTTTTT. It encodes CASSLGGRENEKLFF. J is TRBJ1-4 and V is TRBV11-2; a weak D match, TRBD1 (5 bases). V was trimmed by 1 base and J by 5 bases, leaving 11 bases between them. CDR3 length: 15 amino acids. Germline loops: CDR1 SGHAT, CDR2 FQNNGV.

The chain employs TRBV5-1 and TRBJ2-5, with D perhaps TRBD2 (7 bases). Germline lookup yields CDR1 SGHRS and CDR2 YFSETQ. The CDR3 runs 15 residues. V lost 4 bases and J lost 5, with 18 bases in between. CDR3 nucleotides: TGCGCCAGCAGCAAGGAGTCCGGGGGGCTGGAGACCCAGTACTTC. Amino acids: CASSKESGGLETQYF.